This T cell receptor (beta chain) is drawn from a study of shared clonotypes between healthy human individuals. The CDR3 has 15 amino acids. J gave up 4 bases and V 4 bases, and 9 bases lay outside the gene matches. Looked up from germline, CDR1 is MDHEN and CDR2 is SYDVKM. Naive CD8 cells lacked CD45RO and underwent positive selection for CCR7, leaving out terminally differentiated effector memory CD45RA+ cells. Concerning this clone: Its antigen remains unknown.

Genomic DNA of each subset was evenly split across several immunoSEQ plates. Sorted subsets were amplified in replicate PCRs using about 200 ng DNA, around 30,000 T cell genomes. The repertoire was sequenced with immunoSEQ multiplex PCR; TCRdb's copy has only in-frame clones and lacks some. The sample lists around 1,900,000 clones, around 93% occurring once. Whole-study results and caveats: Researchers found naive subsets generally carried larger estimated richness than memory subsets.

The rearrangement uses TRBV28 and TRBJ1-2, with 7 bases matching TRBD1. The source is a man aged 18 to 29 in good health. Some clones in this sample may be carry-over from other donors' samples. The specimen was naive CD8+ T cells from PBMCs. The CDR3 sequence: CASSSRGDPLYGYTF. As DNA, the CDR3 is TGTGCCAGCAGTTCCAGGGGGGACCCCCTCTATGGCTACACCTTC.